This TCR beta chain was found in a study of cytomegalovirus exposure and HLA in healthy donors. General study points: Later analysis suggested most CMV-associated TCR beta chains were HLA-restricted. V- and J-gene trimming in TCR beta was tied to a missense DCLRE1C variant by an analysis performed later.

About this clone itself: Its antigen is undetermined.

PCR used 60 Vbeta primers and 13 Jbeta primers. Clones were read by immunoSEQ multiplex PCR, and TCRdb kept only the in-frame ones, dropping some. The sample contains roughly 100,000 clones, 75% to 85% of which appear only once. CDR1 is SEHNR and CDR2 is FQNEAQ in the germline V gene (reference sequence). The V segment lost 5 bases and the J segment 15 bases; nucleotides outside the gene matches: 11. The CDR3 covers 14 residues. What was sequenced was PBMCs. The source of this sequence is a man aged 18-30 years in good health and CMV-seronegative. The J gene is TRBJ2-1, the V gene TRBV7-9; the match to TRBD2 covers 12 bases. CDR3 sequence (DNA): TGTGCCAGCAGCAGCTGGACTAGCGGGAACTGGGGGTTCTTC. Translating gives CASSSWTSGNWGFF.